This is a list of T cell receptor beta chains from one sample in a study of CD8+ T cells in alopecia areata. Sequenced by immunoSEQ multiplex PCR; TCRdb stores in-frame clones only, minus some. The sample includes hundreds of thousands of clones, just over 65% of them seen just once. The source material was CD4+ T cells sorted from blood, sampled at approximately week 44, from a patient treated with tofacitinib. Receptor source: a human donor with alopecia areata. Each CDR3 is given with its conserved first and last residue. A D gene is named only where the DNA matches it firmly. Size values are once, few and many counts, or a class for expanded clones, and some rows have none.

length: 14; D: .; V: TRBV29-1; size: few; J: TRBJ1-2; DNA: TGCAGCGTTGAAGGTCGGGTACGGGGCTATGGCTACACCTTC; CDR3: CSVEGRVRGYGYTF
length: 19; D: .; V: TRBV7-9; size: .; J: TRBJ2-3; DNA: TGTGCCAGCAGCTTAGGAATGGCCTCGGACAGCCGAGGGGCAGATACGCAGTATTTT; CDR3: CASSLGMASDSRGADTQYF
length: 16; D: .; V: TRBV15; size: once; J: TRBJ2-6; DNA: TGTGCCACCAGCAGAGTCGGGGTGGCTGGGGCCAACGTCCTGACTTTC; CDR3: CATSRVGVAGANVLTF
length: 17; D: .; V: TRBV4-1; size: .; J: TRBJ2-1; DNA: TGCGCCAGCAGCTTTGTTCTACAGGGTTCTTCCTACAATGAGCAGTTCTTC; CDR3: CASSFVLQGSSYNEQFF
length: 13; D: .; V: TRBV7-3; size: .; J: TRBJ2-2; DNA: TGTGCCAGCAGCCAGACTGCCGCCGGGGAGCTGTTTTTT; CDR3: CASSQTAAGELFF
length: 15; D: TRBD2; V: TRBV27; size: .; J: TRBJ2-7; DNA: TGTGCCAGCTCCCTGAGCGGGAGTAACTCCTACGAGCAGTACTTC; CDR3: CASSLSGSNSYEQYF
length: 15; D: .; V: TRBV5-1; size: .; J: TRBJ2-2; DNA: TGCGCCAGCAGCGCACAAGGACCCAACACCGGGGAGCTGTTTTTT; CDR3: CASSAQGPNTGELFF
length: 15; D: .; V: TRBV29-1; size: few; J: TRBJ2-7; DNA: TGCAGCGTTGAGGTTGTCAGGGAAAGCTCCTACGAGCAGTACTTC; CDR3: CSVEVVRESSYEQYF
length: 13; D: .; V: TRBV5-5; size: .; J: TRBJ1-5; DNA: TGTGCCAGCAGCTTGAACAGAGATCAGCCCCAGCATTTT; CDR3: CASSLNRDQPQHF
length: 14; D: .; V: TRBV5-1; size: .; J: TRBJ2-4; DNA: TGCGCCAGCAGCTTGGGAGTAGCAGGGACCATTCAGTACTTC; CDR3: CASSLGVAGTIQYF
length: 15; D: .; V: TRBV7-6; size: .; J: TRBJ1-5; DNA: TGTGCCAGCAGCTTAGAGGCAGGTTTTAATCAGCCCCAGCATTTT; CDR3: CASSLEAGFNQPQHF
length: 13; D: .; V: TRBV7-2; size: .; J: TRBJ1-5; DNA: TGTGCCAGCAGCCAGGGGACCGGTCAGCCCCAGCATTTT; CDR3: CASSQGTGQPQHF
length: 14; D: .; V: TRBV29-1; size: once; J: TRBJ1-2; DNA: TGCAGCGTACCAAAACTAGGGTCAAACTATGGCTACACCTTC; CDR3: CSVPKLGSNYGYTF
length: 12; D: TRBD2; V: TRBV29-1; size: .; J: TRBJ2-1; DNA: TGCAGCGGATGGACTAGCGTGAATGAGCAGTTCTTC; CDR3: CSGWTSVNEQFF
length: 15; D: .; V: TRBV5-1; size: .; J: TRBJ1-1; DNA: TGCGCCAGCAGCGTTAAGGGACCGACGAACACTGAAGCTTTCTTT; CDR3: CASSVKGPTNTEAFF
length: 13; D: .; V: TRBV13; size: .; J: TRBJ1-2; DNA: TGTGCCAGCAGCTTCACAGGGAACTATGGCTACACCTTC; CDR3: CASSFTGNYGYTF
length: 13; D: TRBD1; V: TRBV2; size: .; J: TRBJ2-2; DNA: TGTGCCAGCAGGGACAGGACCACCGGGGAGCTGTTTTTT; CDR3: CASRDRTTGELFF
length: 16; D: .; V: TRBV29-1; size: .; J: TRBJ2-1; DNA: TGCAGCGTTGGTCTACCCACAGGGAGCTCCTACAATGAGCAGTTCTTC; CDR3: CSVGLPTGSSYNEQFF
length: 15; D: .; V: TRBV27; size: .; J: TRBJ2-7; DNA: TGTGCCAGCAGCCGAGAGGGCTACCTGACTACGCTGCGGATCTTC; CDR3: CASSREGYLTTLRIF
length: 10; D: .; V: TRBV29-1; size: .; J: TRBJ2-2; DNA: TGCAGCGTTGAGGCCGGGGAGCTGTTTTTT; CDR3: CSVEAGELFF
length: 14; D: .; V: TRBV29-1; size: .; J: TRBJ2-6; DNA: TGCAGCGTCCCACGGACGAGTGGGGCCAACGTCCTGACTTTC; CDR3: CSVPRTSGANVLTF
length: 17; D: TRBD1; V: TRBV7-2; size: few; J: TRBJ2-3; DNA: TGTGCCAGCAGCTTAGTGAGGGGGACAGGGGCATCAGATACGCAGTATTTT; CDR3: CASSLVRGTGASDTQYF
length: 15; D: .; V: TRBV23-1; size: .; J: TRBJ2-7; DNA: TGCGCCAGCAGTCAAGCGTCGGGGGCGTCCTACGAGCAGTACTTC; CDR3: CASSQASGASYEQYF
length: 14; D: .; V: TRBV29-1; size: .; J: TRBJ2-2; DNA: TGCAGCGCCAGTCAGAGCCGAGCAAGTTTCGGGCTGTTTTTT; CDR3: CSASQSRASFGLFF
length: 13; D: .; V: TRBV7-9; size: once; J: TRBJ2-7; DNA: TGTGCCAGCAGCCCAATGGGGGCCTACGAGCAGTACTTC; CDR3: CASSPMGAYEQYF
length: 11; D: .; V: TRBV20-1; size: few; J: TRBJ1-5; DNA: TGCAGTGCTAGAGATGCGGGTCCCCAGCATTTT; CDR3: CSARDAGPQHF
length: 14; D: TRBD1; V: TRBV25-1; size: .; J: TRBJ2-7; DNA: TGTGCCAGCAGTCTCTCAGGGGGCGGCCACGAGCAGTACTTC; CDR3: CASSLSGGGHEQYF
length: 13; D: .; V: TRBV11-1; size: .; J: TRBJ2-5; DNA: TGTGCCAGCAGCTTGGGCGCCCGAGAGACCCAGTACTTC; CDR3: CASSLGARETQYF
length: 13; D: TRBD1; V: TRBV10-3; size: .; J: TRBJ2-5; DNA: TGTGCCATCAGGGGACAGGGCCAAGAGACCCAGTACTTC; CDR3: CAIRGQGQETQYF
length: 16; D: TRBD2; V: TRBV14; size: few; J: TRBJ2-5; DNA: TGTGCCAGCAGCCACCTAGCGGGGGAGTACCAAGAGACCCAGTACTTC; CDR3: CASSHLAGEYQETQYF